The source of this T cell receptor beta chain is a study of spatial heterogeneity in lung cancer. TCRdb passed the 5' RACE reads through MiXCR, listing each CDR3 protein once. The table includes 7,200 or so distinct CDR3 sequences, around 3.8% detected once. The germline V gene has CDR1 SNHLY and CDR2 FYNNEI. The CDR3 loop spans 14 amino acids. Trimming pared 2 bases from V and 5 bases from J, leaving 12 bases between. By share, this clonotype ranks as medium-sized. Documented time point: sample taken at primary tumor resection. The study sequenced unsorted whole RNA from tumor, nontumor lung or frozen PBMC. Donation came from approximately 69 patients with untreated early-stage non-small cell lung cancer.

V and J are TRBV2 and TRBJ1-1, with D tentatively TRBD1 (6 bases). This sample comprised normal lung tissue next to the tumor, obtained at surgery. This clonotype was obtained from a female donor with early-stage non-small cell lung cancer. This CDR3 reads CASSEKGGRTEAFF. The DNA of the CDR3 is TGTGCCAGCAGTGAAAAAGGGGGTAGGACTGAAGCTTTCTTT.